A selection of T cell receptor beta chains follows, all from one sample in a study of CD8+CD57+ T cells in acquired aplastic anemia. TCRdb used MiXCR to reprocess the reads, holding one entry per CDR3 protein. Found here are 300,000 or so distinct CDR3 sequences, 56% of them singletons; the top ten hold under 1.5%. Sequencing was performed on sorted CD4+, CD8+, or CD8+CD57+ T cells (not recorded which) from PBMCs. The receptors derive from a human donor with aplastic anemia. Each CDR3 is given with its conserved first and last residue. Each record gives: clone size, J gene, V gene, D gene, CDR3 protein, CDR3 DNA. The D gene is left open where the match is weak. The listing skips clone size in some rows; elsewhere it reads once, few, many or a size class.

clone size: once
J gene: TRBJ2-1
V gene: TRBV9
D gene: NA
CDR3 protein: CASSFRGGPDEQFF
CDR3 DNA: TGTGCCAGCAGCTTTAGGGGGGGTCCCGATGAGCAGTTCTTC

clone size: many
J gene: TRBJ2-3
V gene: TRBV7-6
D gene: NA
CDR3 protein: CASSSGGGWDTDTQYF
CDR3 DNA: TGTGCCAGCAGCTCAGGGGGAGGATGGGACACAGATACGCAGTATTTT

clone size: many
J gene: TRBJ1-5
V gene: TRBV9
D gene: NA
CDR3 protein: CASSVEAGNQPQHF
CDR3 DNA: TGTGCCAGCAGCGTAGAAGCAGGGAATCAGCCCCAGCATTTT

clone size: NA
J gene: TRBJ2-1
V gene: TRBV7-3
D gene: NA
CDR3 protein: CASSPQTGVEQFF
CDR3 DNA: TGTGCCAGCAGCCCTCAAACAGGCGTGGAGCAGTTCTTC

clone size: NA
J gene: TRBJ2-7
V gene: TRBV14
D gene: NA
CDR3 protein: CASRSQGNEQYF
CDR3 DNA: TGTGCCAGCAGATCCCAGGGGAACGAGCAGTACTTC

clone size: few
J gene: TRBJ1-1
V gene: TRBV20-1
D gene: NA
CDR3 protein: CSARDTVEAFF
CDR3 DNA: TGCAGTGCTAGAGACACGGTTGAAGCTTTCTTT

clone size: NA
J gene: TRBJ2-7
V gene: TRBV20-1
D gene: NA
CDR3 protein: CSARDPRASRNEQYF
CDR3 DNA: TGCAGTGCTAGAGACCCCCGGGCGTCGAGAAACGAGCAGTACTTC

clone size: NA
J gene: TRBJ2-7
V gene: TRBV5-4
D gene: NA
CDR3 protein: CASSPRTVDSEQYF
CDR3 DNA: TGTGCCAGCAGCCCCAGGACAGTAGATAGCGAGCAGTACTTC

clone size: few
J gene: TRBJ2-1
V gene: TRBV7-2
D gene: NA
CDR3 protein: CASSLTIVVGGFF
CDR3 DNA: TGTGCCAGCAGCTTAACAATAGTAGTCGGTGGCTTCTTC

clone size: many
J gene: TRBJ1-1
V gene: TRBV20-1
D gene: NA
CDR3 protein: CSASRVEAFF
CDR3 DNA: TGCAGTGCTAGTAGGGTTGAAGCTTTCTTT

clone size: few
J gene: TRBJ1-4
V gene: TRBV20-1
D gene: NA
CDR3 protein: CSARPAATNEKLFF
CDR3 DNA: TGCAGTGCTAGGCCGGCTGCAACTAATGAAAAACTGTTTTTT

clone size: NA
J gene: TRBJ2-7
V gene: TRBV19
D gene: NA
CDR3 protein: CASSIASSYEQYF
CDR3 DNA: TGTGCCAGTAGTATAGCAAGTTCCTACGAGCAGTACTTC

clone size: few
J gene: TRBJ2-7
V gene: TRBV7-6
D gene: NA
CDR3 protein: CASSLRSDGTSYEQYF
CDR3 DNA: TGTGCCAGCAGCCTCCGTTCGGACGGGACCTCCTACGAGCAGTACTTC

clone size: once
J gene: TRBJ2-5
V gene: TRBV6-5
D gene: TRBD2
CDR3 protein: CASTRGLAGEAQYF
CDR3 DNA: TGTGCCAGCACCCGAGGACTAGCGGGGGAGGCCCAGTACTTC

clone size: NA
J gene: TRBJ2-1
V gene: TRBV7-2
D gene: NA
CDR3 protein: CASSQRGGDEQFF
CDR3 DNA: TGTGCCAGCAGTCAACGGGGCGGGGATGAGCAGTTCTTC

clone size: NA
J gene: TRBJ1-1
V gene: TRBV19
D gene: NA
CDR3 protein: CASGLTGNTEAFF
CDR3 DNA: TGTGCCAGTGGACTAACAGGGAACACTGAAGCTTTCTTT

clone size: NA
J gene: TRBJ2-2
V gene: TRBV10-3
D gene: NA
CDR3 protein: CAISTGTKDTGELFF
CDR3 DNA: TGTGCCATCAGCACCGGGACAAAGGACACCGGGGAGCTGTTTTTT

clone size: many
J gene: TRBJ1-6
V gene: TRBV5-4
D gene: NA
CDR3 protein: CASSYPGGPGNSPLHF
CDR3 DNA: TGTGCCAGCAGCTACCCGGGTGGCCCGGGAAATTCACCCCTCCACTTT

clone size: many
J gene: TRBJ1-2
V gene: TRBV29-1
D gene: TRBD1
CDR3 protein: CSVDPDRALGYTF
CDR3 DNA: TGCAGCGTTGATCCAGACAGGGCCCTCGGCTACACCTTC

clone size: NA
J gene: TRBJ1-4
V gene: TRBV25-1
D gene: NA
CDR3 protein: CASSEVIGNEKLFF
CDR3 DNA: TGTGCCAGCAGTGAAGTAATAGGGAATGAAAAACTGTTTTTT

clone size: NA
J gene: TRBJ2-7
V gene: TRBV20-1
D gene: NA
CDR3 protein: CSAREPSSLEQYF
CDR3 DNA: TGCAGTGCCCGGGAGCCCTCGTCGCTCGAGCAGTACTTC

clone size: NA
J gene: TRBJ2-7
V gene: TRBV7-6
D gene: NA
CDR3 protein: CASSLDGVSQYF
CDR3 DNA: TGTGCCAGCAGCTTAGATGGAGTTTCGCAGTACTTC

clone size: NA
J gene: TRBJ1-6
V gene: TRBV9
D gene: TRBD1
CDR3 protein: CASSEGTGSNSPLHF
CDR3 DNA: TGTGCCAGCAGCGAGGGGACAGGTAGTAATTCACCCCTCCACTTT

clone size: many
J gene: TRBJ2-7
V gene: TRBV2
D gene: NA
CDR3 protein: CASSSIIEQYF
CDR3 DNA: TGTGCCAGCAGTTCCATTATCGAGCAGTACTTC

clone size: NA
J gene: TRBJ2-7
V gene: TRBV2
D gene: TRBD1
CDR3 protein: CASSDLPRQGVAYEQYF
CDR3 DNA: TGTGCCAGCAGTGACCTTCCAAGACAGGGTGTCGCCTACGAGCAGTACTTC

clone size: few
J gene: TRBJ1-3
V gene: TRBV7-9
D gene: TRBD1
CDR3 protein: CASSSDRVSAGNTIYF
CDR3 DNA: TGTGCCAGCAGCTCCGACAGGGTCTCGGCTGGAAACACCATATATTTT

clone size: many
J gene: TRBJ2-1
V gene: TRBV10-2
D gene: NA
CDR3 protein: CASSVQSNEQFF
CDR3 DNA: TGCGCCAGCAGTGTTCAGTCCAATGAGCAGTTCTTC

clone size: NA
J gene: TRBJ1-5
V gene: TRBV20-1
D gene: NA
CDR3 protein: CSARDRWGSNQPQHF
CDR3 DNA: TGCAGTGCTAGAGACAGGTGGGGTAGCAATCAGCCCCAGCATTTT

clone size: NA
J gene: TRBJ1-2
V gene: TRBV20-1
D gene: TRBD1
CDR3 protein: CSARRDSLGYGYTF
CDR3 DNA: TGCAGTGCTAGAAGGGACAGCTTAGGCTATGGCTACACCTTC

clone size: NA
J gene: TRBJ1-5
V gene: TRBV15
D gene: NA
CDR3 protein: CATSRDPGDQPQHF
CDR3 DNA: TGTGCCACCAGCAGAGATCCAGGGGATCAGCCCCAGCATTTT

clone size: NA
J gene: TRBJ1-1
V gene: TRBV10-3
D gene: NA
CDR3 protein: CAISDESLAAGYGCF
CDR3 DNA: TGTGCCATCAGTGATGAGTCCCTCGCAGCCGGATATGGGTGCTTT

clone size: NA
J gene: TRBJ2-7
V gene: TRBV29-1
D gene: NA
CDR3 protein: CSVEAPAGGLYEQYF
CDR3 DNA: TGCAGCGTTGAAGCTCCCGCCGGGGGTCTCTACGAGCAGTACTTC

clone size: NA
J gene: TRBJ2-5
V gene: TRBV7-3
D gene: NA
CDR3 protein: CASSLSLWGISETQYF
CDR3 DNA: TGTGCCAGCAGCTTATCGCTTTGGGGGATATCAGAGACCCAGTACTTC

clone size: NA
J gene: TRBJ2-1
V gene: TRBV12-3/TRBV12-4
D gene: NA
CDR3 protein: CASSQAPHSNEQFF
CDR3 DNA: TGTGCCAGCAGTCAAGCCCCTCACAGCAATGAGCAGTTCTTC

clone size: many
J gene: TRBJ2-5
V gene: TRBV6-5
D gene: TRBD2
CDR3 protein: CASSYRLAQETQYF
CDR3 DNA: TGTGCCAGCAGTTATCGACTAGCCCAAGAGACCCAGTACTTC

clone size: NA
J gene: TRBJ2-2
V gene: TRBV7-9
D gene: TRBD1
CDR3 protein: CASSLRQGSSGELFF
CDR3 DNA: TGTGCCAGCAGCTTAAGACAGGGTTCCTCCGGGGAGCTGTTTTTT

clone size: few
J gene: TRBJ2-2
V gene: TRBV7-3
D gene: NA
CDR3 protein: CASREMPGELFF
CDR3 DNA: TGTGCCAGCAGGGAGATGCCCGGGGAGCTGTTTTTT

clone size: NA
J gene: TRBJ2-7
V gene: TRBV2
D gene: TRBD1
CDR3 protein: CASSHGQGTLGGQYF
CDR3 DNA: TGTGCCAGCAGCCACGGACAGGGGACCCTCGGTGGGCAGTACTTC

clone size: NA
J gene: TRBJ1-6
V gene: TRBV5-1
D gene: TRBD1
CDR3 protein: CASRGDRDNSPLHF
CDR3 DNA: TGCGCCAGCAGAGGGGACAGGGATAATTCACCCCTCCACTTT

clone size: NA
J gene: TRBJ2-3
V gene: TRBV29-1
D gene: TRBD1
CDR3 protein: CSVEMGQQYADTQYF
CDR3 DNA: TGCAGCGTTGAAATGGGACAGCAATACGCAGATACGCAGTATTTT

clone size: NA
J gene: TRBJ1-2
V gene: TRBV2
D gene: NA
CDR3 protein: CASSERSAPGGYTF
CDR3 DNA: TGTGCCAGCAGTGAAAGGTCTGCACCAGGGGGCTACACCTTC

clone size: NA
J gene: TRBJ1-2
V gene: TRBV7-3
D gene: TRBD1
CDR3 protein: CASSAGAQGDYGYTF
CDR3 DNA: TGTGCCAGCAGCGCGGGGGCCCAGGGGGACTATGGCTACACCTTC